The clone carrying this TCR beta chain was counted ten times or more. Its antigen is not known. The TCR beta CDR3 regions underwent amplification using RNA transcripts as the source. First-round RT-PCR of the TCR CDR3 relied on the HTBI primer set. MiXCR, run by TCRdb on the multiplex PCR reads, gives a single entry per CDR3 protein. The sample consists of a few hundred thousand distinct CDR3 sequences, roughly 15% of them appearing once. Duration under 3 months, a NOSPECS grade of at least 4, and a Clinical Activity Score of at least 3 characterized the ophthalmopathy patients. Fresh peripheral blood, 8 to 10 ml of it, supplied the PBMCs. This record belongs to a study of T cells in Graves' hyperthyroidism and ophthalmopathy. V was cut by 5 bases and J by 7 bases, with 12 bases left in between. The CDR3 is 13 residues long. Germline values: CDR1 SNHLY, CDR2 FYNNEI. Findings and limits, study-wide: Researchers found most expanded thyroid clonotypes above 0.001 in blood as well. Model output signaled ophthalmopathy a median around 5.9 months ahead of onset.

The genes are TRBV2 and TRBJ2-1; no clear D gene. Sequencing input: blood. This receptor was taken from a woman between 55 and 75 years old with Graves' ophthalmopathy. CDR3 amino acids: CASSKTSRNEQFF. The CDR3 DNA reads TGTGCCAGCAGTAAGACTTCGAGGAATGAGCAGTTCTTC. Full variable domain (remainder filled in from reference TRBV2 and TRBJ2-1): EPEVTQTPSHQVTQMGQEVILRCVPISNHLYFYWYRQILGQKVEFLVSFYNNEISEKSEIFDDQFSVERPDGSNFTLKIRSTKLEDSAMYFCASSKTSRNEQFFGPGTRLTVL.